The TCR beta chain described here comes from a study of blood T cell dynamics during melanoma immunotherapy. For the study at large: Patients with metastatic melanoma got pembrolizumab or nivolumab-ipilimumab as first-line care.

To note about this clone: What it binds is unknown.

Study results and caveats: PBMC repertoires of eventual disease-control patients split at W3 into clonality or diversity gains.

Method: immunoSEQ multiplex PCR; TCRdb's copy keeps in-frame clones and lacks some. The data hold under 2,000 clones, with approximately 80% observed a single time. V was cut by 3 bases and J by 5 bases, with 11 bases left in between. This CDR3 has 14 residues. CDR1 MRHNA and CDR2 SNTAGT come from the germline V gene. Time point in this sample: pre-treatment baseline. This chain joins TRBV6-4 and TRBJ2-1; possible D gene TRBD1, 6 bases. The source was blood, collected from a patient treated with checkpoint blockade. The sequence came from a human donor with melanoma. CDR3 nucleotides: TGTGCCAGCAGTGATGGGGACACCAACAATGAGCAGTTCTTC. Residues: CASSDGDTNNEQFF.